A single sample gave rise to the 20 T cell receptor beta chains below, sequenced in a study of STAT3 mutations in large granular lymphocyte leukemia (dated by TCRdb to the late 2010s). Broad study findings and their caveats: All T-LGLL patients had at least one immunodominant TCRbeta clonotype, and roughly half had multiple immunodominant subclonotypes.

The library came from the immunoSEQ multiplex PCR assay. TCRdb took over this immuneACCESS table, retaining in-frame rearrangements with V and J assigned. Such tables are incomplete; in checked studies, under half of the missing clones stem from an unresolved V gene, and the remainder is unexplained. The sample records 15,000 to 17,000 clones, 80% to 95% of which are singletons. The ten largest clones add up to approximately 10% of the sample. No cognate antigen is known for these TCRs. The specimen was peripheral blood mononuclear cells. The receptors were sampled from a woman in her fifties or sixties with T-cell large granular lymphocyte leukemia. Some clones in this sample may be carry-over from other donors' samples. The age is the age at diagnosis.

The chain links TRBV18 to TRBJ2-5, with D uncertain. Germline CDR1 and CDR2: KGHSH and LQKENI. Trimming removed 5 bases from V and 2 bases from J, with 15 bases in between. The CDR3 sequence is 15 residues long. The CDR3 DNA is TGTGCCAGCTCAGCGTATCTAGGAGATCAAGAGACCCAGTACTTC. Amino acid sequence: CASSAYLGDQETQYF. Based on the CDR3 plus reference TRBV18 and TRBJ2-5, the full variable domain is NAGVMQNPRHLVRRRGQEARLRCSPMKGHSHVYWYRQLPEEGLKFMVYLQKENIIDESGMPKERFSAEFPKEGPSILRIQQVVRGDSAAYFCASSAYLGDQETQYFGPGTRLLVL.

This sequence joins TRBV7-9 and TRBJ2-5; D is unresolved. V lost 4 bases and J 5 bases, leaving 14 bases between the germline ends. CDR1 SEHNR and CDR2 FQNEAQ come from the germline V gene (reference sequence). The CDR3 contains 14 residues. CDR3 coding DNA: TGTGCCAGCAGCTCCCGGTGGGGTTGGGAGACCCAGTACTTC. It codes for CASSSRWGWETQYF.

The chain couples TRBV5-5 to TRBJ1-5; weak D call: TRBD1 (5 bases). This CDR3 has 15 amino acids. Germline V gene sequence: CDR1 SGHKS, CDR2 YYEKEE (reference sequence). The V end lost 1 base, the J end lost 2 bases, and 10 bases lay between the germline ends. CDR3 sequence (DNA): TGTGCCAGCAGCTTGTCGCAGGGAGGCAATCAGCCCCAGCATTTT. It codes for CASSLSQGGNQPQHF.

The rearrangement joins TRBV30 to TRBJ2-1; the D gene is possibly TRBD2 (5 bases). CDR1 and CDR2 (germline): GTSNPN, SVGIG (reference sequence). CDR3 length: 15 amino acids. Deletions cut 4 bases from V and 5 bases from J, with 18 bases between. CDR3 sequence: CAWKGRVARNNEQFF. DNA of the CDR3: TGTGCCTGGAAAGGGCGGGTAGCGAGAAACAATGAGCAGTTCTTC.

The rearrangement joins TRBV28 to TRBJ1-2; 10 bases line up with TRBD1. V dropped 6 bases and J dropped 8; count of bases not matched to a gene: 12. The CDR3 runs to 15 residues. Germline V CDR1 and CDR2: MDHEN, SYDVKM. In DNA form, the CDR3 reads TGTGCCAGCAGCCCTAGCGATGACAGGGGGCGGGGCTACACCTTC. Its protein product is CASSPSDDRGRGYTF.

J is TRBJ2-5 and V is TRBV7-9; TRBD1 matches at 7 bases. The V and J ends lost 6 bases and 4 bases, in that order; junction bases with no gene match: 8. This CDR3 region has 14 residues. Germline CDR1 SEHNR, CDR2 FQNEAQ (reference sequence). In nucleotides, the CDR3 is TGTGCCAGCAGACAGGGACAGCAAAGAGAGACCCAGTACTTC. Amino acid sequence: CASRQGQQRETQYF.

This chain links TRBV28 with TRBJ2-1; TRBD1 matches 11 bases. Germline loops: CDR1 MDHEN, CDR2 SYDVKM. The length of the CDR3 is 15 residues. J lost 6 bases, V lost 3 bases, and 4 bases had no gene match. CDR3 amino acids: CASSLLGQGANEQFF. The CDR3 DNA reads TGTGCCAGCAGTTTGTTAGGACAGGGGGCCAATGAGCAGTTCTTC.

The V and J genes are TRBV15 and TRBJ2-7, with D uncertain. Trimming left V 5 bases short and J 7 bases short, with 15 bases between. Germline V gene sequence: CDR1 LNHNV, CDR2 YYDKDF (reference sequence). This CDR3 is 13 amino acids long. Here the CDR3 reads CATSLTLIGEQYF. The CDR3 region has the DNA TGTGCCACCAGCCTGACTCTGATTGGAGAGCAGTACTTC.

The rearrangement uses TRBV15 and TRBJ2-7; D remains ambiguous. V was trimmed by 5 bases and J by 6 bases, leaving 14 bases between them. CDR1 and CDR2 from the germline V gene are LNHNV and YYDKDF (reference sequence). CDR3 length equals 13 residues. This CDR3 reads CATSWDKASEQYF. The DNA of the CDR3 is TGTGCCACCAGCTGGGATAAAGCTAGCGAGCAGTACTTC.

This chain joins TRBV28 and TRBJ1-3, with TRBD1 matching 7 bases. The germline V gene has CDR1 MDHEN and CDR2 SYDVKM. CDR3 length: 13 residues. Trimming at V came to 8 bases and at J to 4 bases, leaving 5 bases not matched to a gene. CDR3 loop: CASYRGEGNTIYF. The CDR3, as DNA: TGTGCCAGCTACAGGGGCGAAGGAAACACCATATATTTT.

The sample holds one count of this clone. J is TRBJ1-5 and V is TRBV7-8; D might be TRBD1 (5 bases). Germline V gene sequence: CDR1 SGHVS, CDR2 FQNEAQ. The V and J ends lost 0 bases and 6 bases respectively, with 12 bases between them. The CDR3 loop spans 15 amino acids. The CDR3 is CASSLASSGRQPQHF. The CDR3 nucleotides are TGTGCCAGCAGCTTAGCATCTTCAGGGCGTCAGCCCCAGCATTTT. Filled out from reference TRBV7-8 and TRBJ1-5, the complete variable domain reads GAGVSQSPRYKVAKRGQDVALRCDPISGHVSLFWYQQALGQGPEFLTYFQNEAQLDKSGLPSDRFFAERPEGSVSTLKIQRTQQEDSAVYLCASSLASSGRQPQHFGDGTRLSIL.

Here the CDR3 DNA reads TGCGCCAGCAAAGGGGTTAGCGGGAGCTCCTACAATGAGCAGTTCTTC. Translated, it gives CASKGVSGSSYNEQFF. The chain is built from TRBV5-1 and TRBJ2-1, with TRBD2 matching 9 bases. Trimming at V came to 6 bases and at J to 0 bases, leaving 7 bases not matched to a gene. Germline V gene lookup returns CDR1 SGHRS and CDR2 YFSETQ. CDR3 length equals 16 residues. The full variable domain, in which reference TRBV5-1 and TRBJ2-1 provide the parts outside the CDR3, is KAGVTQTPRYLIKTRGQQVTLSCSPISGHRSVSWYQQTPGQGLQFLFEYFSETQRNKGNFPGRFSGRQFSNSRSEMNVSTLELGDSALYLCASKGVSGSSYNEQFFGPGTRLTVL.

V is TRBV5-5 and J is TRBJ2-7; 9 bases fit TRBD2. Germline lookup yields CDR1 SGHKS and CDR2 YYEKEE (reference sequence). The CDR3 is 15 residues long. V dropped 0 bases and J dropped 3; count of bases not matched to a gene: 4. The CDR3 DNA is TGTGCCAGCAGCTTGGAAGTGACTAGCGGCTACGAGCAGTACTTC. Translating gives CASSLEVTSGYEQYF.

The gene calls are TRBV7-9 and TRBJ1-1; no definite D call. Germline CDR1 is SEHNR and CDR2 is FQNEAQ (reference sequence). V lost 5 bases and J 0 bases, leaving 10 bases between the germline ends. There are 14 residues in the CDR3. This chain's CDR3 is CASSPASMNTEAFF. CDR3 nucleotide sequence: TGTGCCAGCAGCCCCGCCTCTATGAACACTGAAGCTTTCTTT.

The chain's CDR3 is CASSQDYRGGDYGYTF. The CDR3 nucleotides read TGTGCCAGCTCACAAGACTACAGGGGAGGAGACTATGGCTACACCTTC. The rearrangement links TRBV18 to TRBJ1-2, with 7 bases identical to TRBD1. V lost 4 bases to trimming and J lost 3 bases; unmatched junction nucleotides: 11. Germline V gene sequence: CDR1 KGHSH, CDR2 LQKENI. There are 16 residues in the CDR3.

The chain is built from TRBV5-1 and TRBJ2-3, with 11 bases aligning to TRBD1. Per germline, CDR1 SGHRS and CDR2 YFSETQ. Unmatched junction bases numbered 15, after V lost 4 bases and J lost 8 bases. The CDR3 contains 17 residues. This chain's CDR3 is CASSPPRTGGPLGTQYF. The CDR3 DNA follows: TGCGCCAGCAGCCCGCCTCGGACAGGGGGCCCTTTAGGTACGCAGTATTTT. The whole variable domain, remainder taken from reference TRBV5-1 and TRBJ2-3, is KAGVTQTPRYLIKTRGQQVTLSCSPISGHRSVSWYQQTPGQGLQFLFEYFSETQRNKGNFPGRFSGRQFSNSRSEMNVSTLELGDSALYLCASSPPRTGGPLGTQYFGPGTRLTVL.

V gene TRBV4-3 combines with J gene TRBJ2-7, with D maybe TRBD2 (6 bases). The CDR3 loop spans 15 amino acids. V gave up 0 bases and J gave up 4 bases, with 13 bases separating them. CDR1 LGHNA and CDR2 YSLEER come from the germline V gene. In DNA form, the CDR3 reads TGCGCCAGCAGCCAAGATGGTCGGGGGTTGTACGAGCAGTACTTC. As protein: CASSQDGRGLYEQYF.

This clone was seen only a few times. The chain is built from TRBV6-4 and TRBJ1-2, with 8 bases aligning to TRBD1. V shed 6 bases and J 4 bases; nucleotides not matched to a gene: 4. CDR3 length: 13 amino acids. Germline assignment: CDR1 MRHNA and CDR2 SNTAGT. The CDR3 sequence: CASSATGVYGYTF. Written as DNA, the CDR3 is TGTGCCAGCAGCGCGACAGGGGTCTATGGCTACACCTTC.

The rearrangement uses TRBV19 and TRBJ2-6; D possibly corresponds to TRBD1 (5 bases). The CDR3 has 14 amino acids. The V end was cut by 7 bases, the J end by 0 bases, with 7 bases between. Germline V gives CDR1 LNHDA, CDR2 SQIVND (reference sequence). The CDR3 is CASKGFSGANVLTF. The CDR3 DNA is TGTGCCAGTAAGGGGTTCTCTGGGGCCAACGTCCTGACTTTC. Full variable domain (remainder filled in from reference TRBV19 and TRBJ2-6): DGGITQSPKYLFRKEGQNVTLSCEQNLNHDAMYWYRQDPGQGLRLIYYSQIVNDFQKGDIAEGYSVSREKKESFPLTVTSAQKNPTAFYLCASKGFSGANVLTFGAGSRLTVL.

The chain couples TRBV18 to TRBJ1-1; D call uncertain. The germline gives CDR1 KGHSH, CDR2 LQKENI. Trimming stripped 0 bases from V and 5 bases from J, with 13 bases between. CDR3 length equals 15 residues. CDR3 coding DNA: TGTGCCAGCTCACCACCGTCGCGGGATTGGACTGAAGCTTTCTTT. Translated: CASSPPSRDWTEAFF. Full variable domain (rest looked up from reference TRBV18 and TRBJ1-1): NAGVMQNPRHLVRRRGQEARLRCSPMKGHSHVYWYRQLPEEGLKFMVYLQKENIIDESGMPKERFSAEFPKEGPSILRIQQVVRGDSAAYFCASSPPSRDWTEAFFGQGTRLTVV.